The T cell receptor (beta chain) under discussion was sequenced for a study of T-cell reconstitution after alpha-beta-depleted transplantation in children. Preparation of the TCRbeta library involved a method that used unique molecular identifiers. TCRdb passed the PCR reads through MiXCR, listing each CDR3 protein once. The table has more than 500,000 distinct CDR3 sequences, around 10% seen once. Comments on this clonotype: Its antigen remains unknown.

Study-level points and caveats: Several hundred expanded graft clones reportedly supplied alpha-beta T cells about two months after transplant. Newly produced T cells mostly provided counts and TCRbeta diversity after one year, as hyperexpanded clones declined. Surviving thymic progenitors and recipient T cells were the source of high TCRbeta diversity at day 60 in some patients.

The CDR3 runs to 13 residues. The germline V gene has CDR1 LNHNV and CDR2 YYDKDF (reference sequence). Between the trimmed V and J ends, which lost 8 bases and 8 bases, there was a span of 18 bases. The chain is built from TRBV15 and TRBJ1-2, with a weak D call TRBD1 (6 bases). Sequenced here: PBMCs, mostly from graft donor cells, sampled 180 days after TCRalphabeta/CD19-depleted stem cell transplant. This receptor was taken from a female patient between 2 and 15 years old who had a stem cell transplant for aplastic anemia, so the T cells may come from the graft donor. In DNA form, the CDR3 reads TGTGCCACCCATAGGGGGGGGAGCTACGGCTACACCTTC. This codes for CATHRGGSYGYTF. Variable domain in full (rest from reference TRBV15 and TRBJ1-2): DAMVIQNPRYQVTQFGKPVTLSCSQTLNHNVMYWYQQKSSQAPKLLFHYYDKDFNNEADTPDNFQSRRPNTSFCFLDIRSPGLGDTAMYLCATHRGGSYGYTFGSGTRLTVV.